This T cell receptor (beta chain) was sequenced in a study of T cell repertoires and HLA-DP antigens. This clone was observed a single time. Its antigen is not identified. The PCR primers covered 54 TRBV and 13 TRBJ segments. Libraries were prepared by immunoSEQ multiplex PCR; TCRdb keeps only in-frame clonotypes and omits some of them. The sample comprises tens of thousands of clones, about 82% of which are singletons, and roughly 1.5% rests with the top ten. Trimming removed 8 bases from V and 4 bases from J, with 10 bases in between. The CDR3 loop spans 12 amino acids. In germline, CDR1 is SEHNR, CDR2 FQNEAQ (reference sequence).

The sample taken for sequencing was CD4+ T cells from PBMCs. V and J are TRBV7-9 and TRBJ2-3; TRBD2 is a possible D gene (5 bases). The TCR comes from a man aged 55 to 69 in good health and CMV-seronegative. The CDR3 protein is CASGGSADTQYF. CDR3 coding DNA: TGTGCCAGCGGAGGTTCGGCAGATACGCAGTATTTT.